The clone carrying this T cell receptor beta chain was seen a handful of times. Its antigen is not known. A multiplex PCR was run with 60 Vbeta primers and 13 Jbeta primers. TCRdb's table, derived via immunoSEQ multiplex PCR, lists solely in-frame clones and lacks some. The table includes about 150,000 clones, roughly 79% detected once. This sample was included in a study of cytomegalovirus exposure and HLA in healthy donors. Whole-study results and caveats: Donor immune exposure was known only as CMV serostatus.

The source material was PBMCs. The receptor comes from a male donor in good health and CMV-seronegative.

The CDR3 spells CASKRSSEKLFF. Here the CDR3 DNA reads TGTGCCAGCAAGAGGAGTAGTGAAAAACTGTTTTTT. The chain combines TRBV6-5 with TRBJ1-4; no clear D. Germline lookup yields CDR1 MNHEY and CDR2 SVGAGI. The V end lost 7 bases, the J end lost 7 bases, and 10 bases lay between the germline ends. The CDR3 covers 12 residues.